This entry lists 32 T cell receptor beta chains sequenced from one sample in a study of blood T cell repertoires in COVID-19. Only in-frame clones appear in the TCRdb table, and some are missing; sequencing was by immunoSEQ multiplex PCR. The repertoire includes a few hundred thousand clones, more than 70% of them detected once, and more than 9% sits in the top ten. The sequenced material came from peripheral blood. These receptors all come from a man of 80 years or more with acute or convalescent COVID-19.

This rearrangement joins TRBV11-2 to TRBJ1-4, with D possibly being TRBD1 (5 bases). Germline V gene lookup returns CDR1 SGHAT and CDR2 FQNNGV. V was trimmed by 1 base and J by 8 bases, leaving 14 bases between them. The CDR3 loop spans 15 amino acids. The CDR3, as DNA: TGTGCCAGCAGCTTAGTGGGAGGGGATGGCGAAAAACTGTTTTTT. Amino acids: CASSLVGGDGEKLFF.

The V call is TRBV7-2, the J call TRBJ2-1; the D gene is possibly TRBD2 (5 bases). The CDR3 runs 13 residues. Germline V CDR1 and CDR2: SGHTA, FQGNSA. The V end was cut by 5 bases, the J end by 9 bases, with 14 bases between. CDR3 DNA sequence: TGTGCCAGCAGCCCTTACACCGGAGGTGAGCAGTTCTTC. Protein sequence: CASSPYTGGEQFF.

The chain has TRBV11-2 and TRBJ2-1; 7 bases align to TRBD2. J gave up 2 bases and V 8 bases, and 9 bases lay outside the gene matches. In germline, CDR1 is SGHAT, CDR2 FQNNGV. The CDR3 length is 15 residues. CDR3 DNA sequence: TGTGCCAGCGCCCTCAGGGAGGGCACCTACAATGAGCAGTTCTTC. It specifies CASALREGTYNEQFF.

The rearrangement joins TRBV2 to TRBJ1-6; D is unresolved. The CDR3 loop spans 15 amino acids. Trimming took 2 bases from V and 6 from J, leaving 11 bases between them. Germline values: CDR1 SNHLY, CDR2 FYNNEI. DNA for the CDR3: TGTGCCAGCAGTGAAAGCGGCAGCCTTAATTCACCCCTCCACTTT. Its protein product is CASSESGSLNSPLHF.

This sequence joins TRBV19 and TRBJ1-1; 11 bases agree with TRBD1. The trim removed 6 bases at V and 5 bases at J, leaving 5 bases unmatched. This CDR3 contains 14 residues. Germline CDR1 reads LNHDA; CDR2 reads SQIVND (reference sequence). The CDR3 nucleotides read TGTGCCAGTAGAGTGGGGACAGGGGGGACTGAAGCTTTCTTT. Translation: CASRVGTGGTEAFF.

The genes are TRBV7-2 and TRBJ2-2, with TRBD2 identical over 15 bases. Trimming cost V 5 bases and J 5 bases; bases outside gene matches: 3. The CDR3 has 16 amino acids. CDR1 and CDR2 (germline): SGHTA, FQGNSA. The CDR3 protein is CASSKGLAGGTGELFF. The DNA for the CDR3 is TGTGCCAGCAGCAAAGGACTAGCGGGAGGGACCGGGGAGCTGTTTTTT.

V gene TRBV7-3 combines with J gene TRBJ2-1; D is uncertain. V was cut by 4 bases and J by 8 bases, with 12 bases left in between. CDR1 and CDR2 (germline): SGHTA, FQGTGA. The CDR3 consists of 13 residues. The DNA of the CDR3 is TGTGCCAGCAGCTCCCTGATAGCCGATGAGCAGTTCTTC. It codes for CASSSLIADEQFF.

Only one count was recorded for this clone. The rearrangement uses TRBV2 and TRBJ2-5; 8 bases line up with TRBD1. The CDR3 is 13 residues long. Germline CDR1 reads SNHLY; CDR2 reads FYNNEI. Trimming cost V 7 bases and J 6 bases; bases outside gene matches: 7. The DNA of the CDR3 is TGTGCCAGCACCTTAGGACAGGGTCAGACCCAGTACTTC. Translated, it gives CASTLGQGQTQYF. The full variable domain, completed using reference TRBV2 and TRBJ2-5, is EPEVTQTPSHQVTQMGQEVILRCVPISNHLYFYWYRQILGQKVEFLVSFYNNEISEKSEIFDDQFSVERPDGSNFTLKIRSTKLEDSAMYFCASTLGQGQTQYFGPGTRLLVL.

A note on this clone: A read error may account for a junction end that differs from germline. The rearrangement joins TRBV27 to TRBJ2-1, with TRBD1 matching 7 bases. The CDR3 has 14 residues. In germline, CDR1 is MNHEY, CDR2 SMNVEV (reference sequence). Here the CDR3 reads CASSRAGGYNELFF. In DNA, the CDR3 is TGTGCCAGCAGTCGGGCAGGGGGTTACAATGAGCTGTTCTTC.

To note about this clone: Other DNA sequences of this sample code for an identical CDR3. The chain couples TRBV9 to TRBJ1-1; 7 nucleotides agree with TRBD1. The ends lost 4 bases at V and 0 bases at J; junction bases unmatched: 6. This CDR3 spans 15 amino acids. Germline V gene lookup returns CDR1 SGDLS and CDR2 YYNGEE. CDR3 sequence: CASSPRQGMNTEAFF. In DNA form, the CDR3 reads TGTGCCAGCAGCCCGAGACAGGGTATGAACACTGAAGCTTTCTTT.

This clone appeared once. The chain combines TRBV27 with TRBJ2-1; D is uncertain. The CDR3 has 15 residues. CDR1 and CDR2 (germline): MNHEY, SMNVEV (reference sequence). V gave up 2 bases and J gave up 6 bases, with 14 bases separating them. CDR3 nucleotide sequence: TGTGCCAGCAGTTTAGAGTCCCTTTGGAGCAATGAGCAGTTCTTC. It yields the protein CASSLESLWSNEQFF.

In the case of this clone: Within the sample, other DNA sequences also encode this same CDR3. The chain is built from TRBV11-3 and TRBJ1-3; perhaps TRBD1 as D (5 bases). CDR1 and CDR2 from the germline V gene are SGHNT and YENEEA. Trimming shortened V by 3 bases and J by 2 bases, and 8 bases separated the two germline ends. This CDR3 has 14 residues. CDR3 nucleotide sequence: TGTGCCAGCAGCTTCGGGGGAGCTGGAAACACCATATATTTT. Translated: CASSFGGAGNTIYF.

V and J are TRBV5-1 and TRBJ2-3, with 14 bases fitting TRBD2. V was pared by 0 bases and J by 4 bases, with 4 bases of the junction left unmatched. This CDR3 spans 17 amino acids. Germline V gene sequence: CDR1 SGHRS, CDR2 YFSETQ. Here the CDR3 DNA reads TGCGCCAGCAGCTTGGCGACTAGCGGGAGGGACGCAGATACGCAGTATTTT. Protein product: CASSLATSGRDADTQYF.

This sequence joins TRBV19 and TRBJ2-7; a weak D match, TRBD2 (5 bases). Trimming removed 0 bases at V and 7 bases at J, with 10 bases between. Germline CDR1 reads LNHDA; CDR2 reads SQIVND (reference sequence). This CDR3 is built from 13 residues. The CDR3 nucleotides are TGTGCCAGTAGTATAGATCAACCGGGGGAGCAGTACTTC. Its translation: CASSIDQPGEQYF.

About this clone: Other DNA variants within this sample encode the same CDR3. The chain combines TRBV28 with TRBJ1-1; D is undetermined. This CDR3 is built from 11 residues. Germline assignment: CDR1 MDHEN and CDR2 SYDVKM. Between the trimmed V and J ends, which lost 7 bases and 2 bases, there was a span of 5 bases. The CDR3 DNA sequence: TGTGCCAGCACCCTAAACACTGAAGCTTTCTTT. Protein sequence: CASTLNTEAFF.

The chain uses TRBV7-6 and TRBJ2-2; 8 positions match TRBD2. V was pared by 2 bases and J by 4 bases, with 9 bases of the junction left unmatched. Germline V CDR1 and CDR2: SGHVS, FNYEAQ. The length of the CDR3 is 17 residues. CDR3 coding DNA: TGTGCCAGCAGCTTATCGGACCAGCGGGGGAGCACCGGGGAGCTGTTTTTT. Protein product: CASSLSDQRGSTGELFF.

The count of this clone is one. The V gene is TRBV19, the J gene TRBJ1-1, with 8 nucleotides matching TRBD1. The CDR3 loop spans 14 amino acids. In germline, CDR1 is LNHDA, CDR2 SQIVND (reference sequence). After removal of 6 bases from V and 4 bases from J, the junction contained 7 bases not matched to a gene. CDR3 residues: CASSRTGGGTEAFF. For the CDR3, the DNA is TGTGCCAGTAGCCGAACAGGGGGAGGCACTGAAGCTTTCTTT.

The chain joins TRBV9 to TRBJ1-2, with TRBD1 as a possible D gene (6 bases). V lost 0 bases to trimming and J lost 8 bases, with 14 bases between them. The CDR3 consists of 14 residues. Germline CDR1 SGDLS, CDR2 YYNGEE. This CDR3 is CASSVEGTKRGYTF. In DNA, the CDR3 is TGTGCCAGCAGCGTAGAGGGGACAAAGAGAGGCTACACCTTC.

The rearrangement uses TRBV28 and TRBJ2-7, with 7 positions matching TRBD2. V lost 5 bases and J lost 0; bases outside the gene matches: 7. CDR1 is MDHEN and CDR2 is SYDVKM in the germline V gene. The CDR3 is made up of 15 amino acids. The CDR3 DNA is TGTGCCAGCAGTCTGACTAGCCCCAGCTCCTACGAGCAGTACTTC. Translating gives CASSLTSPSSYEQYF.

The chain has TRBV24-1 and TRBJ1-5; D unclear. Trimming left V 0 bases short and J 1 base short, with 15 bases between. CDR3 size: 18 residues. Germline V gene sequence: CDR1 KGHDR, CDR2 SFDVKD. CDR3 nucleotides: TGTGCCACCAGTGATTTGTTGAACGAGGAGGACAGCAATCAGCCCCAGCATTTT. It yields the protein CATSDLLNEEDSNQPQHF.

Here the CDR3 DNA reads TGTGCCACCAGTGGGAGGACAGGGGACAATGAGCAGTTCTTC. Protein product: CATSGRTGDNEQFF. V usage is TRBV24-1 and J usage is TRBJ2-1; TRBD1 aligns across 9 bases. V lost 5 bases to trimming and J lost 5 bases; unmatched junction nucleotides: 3. CDR3 length: 14 amino acids. CDR1 and CDR2 (germline): KGHDR, SFDVKD.

The chain employs TRBV3-1 (or the pseudogene TRBV3-2) and TRBJ1-1; D gene uncertain. The V and J ends lost 1 base and 5 bases respectively, with 17 bases between them. Germline assignment: CDR1 LGHDT and CDR2 YNNKEL (reference sequence). This CDR3 is built from 16 residues. In DNA, the CDR3 is TGTGCCAGCAGCCAAGGGTTGCCGGGTAGGAATACTGAAGCTTTCTTT. Translating gives CASSQGLPGRNTEAFF.

V gene TRBV15 combines with J gene TRBJ1-4; D ambiguous. The CDR3 has 16 amino acids. In germline, CDR1 is LNHNV, CDR2 YYDKDF (reference sequence). V lost 4 bases, J lost 6 bases, and 18 bases lay in between. The DNA of the CDR3 is TGTGCCACCAGCAAGGGAGGCGGGTCTCTCGATGAAAAACTGTTTTTT. It translates to CATSKGGGSLDEKLFF.

This chain joins TRBV5-3 and TRBJ1-2, with TRBD1 matching over 9 bases. TRBV5-3 is classed as an ORF, of uncertain function. J lost 3 bases, V lost 4 bases, and 10 bases had no gene match. The CDR3 sequence is 16 residues long. CDR3 amino acids: CARSPRDRDCDYGYTF. The CDR3 DNA reads as TGTGCCAGAAGCCCGCGGGACAGGGATTGCGACTATGGCTACACCTTC.

The chain combines TRBV20-1 with TRBJ2-7; no clear D. This CDR3 is 15 amino acids long. V was pared by 3 bases and J by 0 bases, with 15 bases between. From germline, CDR1 is DFQATT and CDR2 SNEGSKA (reference sequence). The CDR3 sequence: CSASIGRINSYEQYF. CDR3 nucleotides: TGCAGTGCTAGTATTGGCAGGATAAACTCCTACGAGCAGTACTTC.

The rearrangement uses TRBV6-1 and TRBJ2-3; TRBD1 is a possible D gene (5 bases). The ends were cut back, 1 base at V and 1 base at J, with 12 bases in the middle. CDR1 and CDR2 from the germline V gene are MNHNS and SASEGT. The CDR3 covers 16 residues. Here the CDR3 reads CASSEGWVGGTDTQYF. CDR3 in DNA: TGTGCCAGCAGTGAAGGTTGGGTAGGGGGCACAGATACGCAGTATTTT.

The chain has TRBV11-1 and TRBJ2-1; 7 bases are a match to TRBD2. Unmatched junction bases numbered 2, after V lost 3 bases and J lost 0 bases. The CDR3 has 15 residues. Germline V CDR1 and CDR2: SGHAT, FQDESV (reference sequence). The CDR3 protein is CASSLGGSSYNEQFF. DNA of the CDR3: TGTGCCAGCAGCTTGGGGGGGAGCTCCTACAATGAGCAGTTCTTC.

V gene TRBV5-4 combines with J gene TRBJ2-2; D is possibly TRBD2 (6 bases). The CDR3 covers 16 residues. Germline V gene sequence: CDR1 SGHNT, CDR2 YYREEE (reference sequence). V dropped 7 bases and J dropped 3 bases, with 19 bases sitting between them. The CDR3 here is CASSLEEGLDTGELFF. CDR3 bases: TGTGCCAGCTCTCTAGAGGAGGGGCTCGACACCGGGGAGCTGTTTTTT.

This sequence joins TRBV10-3 and TRBJ1-1; the match to TRBD1 covers 7 bases. CDR1 ENHRY and CDR2 SYGVKD come from the germline V gene. The CDR3 consists of 15 residues. The V gene end was trimmed by 5 bases and the J gene end by 4 bases; junction bases not matched to a gene: 10. The CDR3 nucleotides are TGTGCCATCAGTCAGGGGAACCCAGGGGGCACTGAAGCTTTCTTT. Translated: CAISQGNPGGTEAFF.

This clone was counted a single time. The J gene is TRBJ1-2, the V gene TRBV7-2, with 9 bases fitting TRBD1. The CDR3 covers 15 residues. Unmatched junction bases numbered 8, after V lost 5 bases and J lost 4 bases. Looked up from germline, CDR1 is SGHTA and CDR2 is FQGNSA. DNA for the CDR3: TGTGCCAGCAGCACCAACAGGGGGCAGGCCTATGGCTACACCTTC. Translated: CASSTNRGQAYGYTF.

The CDR3 reads CASSLDSTGGYTF. CDR3 DNA: TGTGCCAGCAGCTTGGACTCGACCGGTGGCTACACCTTC. J is TRBJ1-2 and V is TRBV6-2 or TRBV6-3; D remains ambiguous. The germline V gene has CDR1 MNHEY and CDR2 SVGEGT. The CDR3 totals 13 residues. V lost 6 bases, J lost 7 bases, and 15 bases lay in between.

A note on this clone: Within the sample, other DNA sequences also encode this same CDR3. J is TRBJ1-1 and V is TRBV18, with a tentative D call TRBD1 (5 bases). The CDR3 totals 15 residues. The germline gives CDR1 KGHSH, CDR2 LQKENI. With 0 bases removed from V and 1 base from J, the gap between germline ends came to 9 bases. As DNA, the CDR3 is TGTGCCAGCTCACCACCGGGGGGGACGAACACTGAAGCTTTCTTT. This translates into CASSPPGGTNTEAFF.